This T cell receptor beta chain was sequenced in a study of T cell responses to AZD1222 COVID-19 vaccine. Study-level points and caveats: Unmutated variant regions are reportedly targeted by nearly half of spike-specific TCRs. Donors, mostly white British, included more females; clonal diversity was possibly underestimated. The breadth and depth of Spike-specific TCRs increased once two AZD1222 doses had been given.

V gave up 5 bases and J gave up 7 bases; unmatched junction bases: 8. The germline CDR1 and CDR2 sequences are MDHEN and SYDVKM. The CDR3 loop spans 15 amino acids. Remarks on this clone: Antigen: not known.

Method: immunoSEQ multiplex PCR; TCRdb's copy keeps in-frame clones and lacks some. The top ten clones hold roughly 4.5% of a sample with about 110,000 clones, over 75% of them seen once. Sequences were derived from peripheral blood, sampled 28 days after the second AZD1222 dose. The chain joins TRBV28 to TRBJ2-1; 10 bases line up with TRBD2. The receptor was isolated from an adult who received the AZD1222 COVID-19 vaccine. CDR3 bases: TGTGCCAGCAGTACGCCGGGACTAGCGTTGAATGAGCAGTTCTTC. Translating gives CASSTPGLALNEQFF.